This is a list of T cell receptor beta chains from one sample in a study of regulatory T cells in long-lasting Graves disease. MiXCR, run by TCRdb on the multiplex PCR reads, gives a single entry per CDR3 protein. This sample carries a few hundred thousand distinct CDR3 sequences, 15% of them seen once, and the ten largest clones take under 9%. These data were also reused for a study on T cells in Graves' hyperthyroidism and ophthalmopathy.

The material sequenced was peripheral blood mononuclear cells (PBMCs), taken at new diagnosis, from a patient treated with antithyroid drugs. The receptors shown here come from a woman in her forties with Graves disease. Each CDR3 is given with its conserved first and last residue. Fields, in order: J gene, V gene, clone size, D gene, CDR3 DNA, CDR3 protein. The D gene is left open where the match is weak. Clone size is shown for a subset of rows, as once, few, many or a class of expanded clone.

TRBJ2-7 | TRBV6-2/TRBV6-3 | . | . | TGTGCCAGCAGTTACTTTCACTACGAGCAGTACTTC | CASSYFHYEQYF
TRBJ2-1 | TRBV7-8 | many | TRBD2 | TGTGCCAGCAGCTTAGCTAGCGGGAGCTCTCCAGGCAATGAGCAGTTCTTC | CASSLASGSSPGNEQFF
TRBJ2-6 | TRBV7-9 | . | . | TGTGCCAGCAGCGCTTACATCTCAGGGCCTGGGGCCAACGTCCTGACTTTC | CASSAYISGPGANVLTF
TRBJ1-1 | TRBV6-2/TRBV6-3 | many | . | TGTGCCAGCAGTTACCCCCCGGTAATGAACACTGAAGCTTTCTTT | CASSYPPVMNTEAFF
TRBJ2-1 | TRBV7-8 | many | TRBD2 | TGTGCCAGCAGCCCCAGCGGGGGGTGGGTCAATGAGCAGTTCTTC | CASSPSGGWVNEQFF
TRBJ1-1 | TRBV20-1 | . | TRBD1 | TGCAGTGCTAGAGAGATAGGACAGGTCGGTGAAGCTTTCTTT | CSAREIGQVGEAFF
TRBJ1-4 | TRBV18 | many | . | TGTGCCAGCTCACCGGCAGCGTCTTCAACTAATGAAAAACTGTTTTTT | CASSPAASSTNEKLFF
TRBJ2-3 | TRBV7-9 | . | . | TGTGCCAGCAGACCAGGGGGGCGGGAGCGCACAGATACGCAGTATTTT | CASRPGGRERTDTQYF
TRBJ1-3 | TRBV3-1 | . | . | TGTGCCAGCAGCCCGGCGCCTTACAGGGCCTCCTGGCTTAGCTCTGGAAACACCATATATTTT | CASSPAPYRASWLSSGNTIYF
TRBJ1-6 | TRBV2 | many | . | TGTGCCAGCAACAACAGGGCTTCACCCCTCCACTTT | CASNNRASPLHF
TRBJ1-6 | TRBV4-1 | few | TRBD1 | TGCGCCAGCAGCCCCGGGACAGGATCTTTCCCTTCACCCCTCCACTTT | CASSPGTGSFPSPLHF
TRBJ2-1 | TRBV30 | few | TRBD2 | TGTGCCTGGGGGATAGGACTAGCGGGGATAAATGAGCAGTTCTTC | CAWGIGLAGINEQFF
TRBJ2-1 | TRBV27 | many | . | TGTGCCAGCAGTTGGGGGGGGCATCCGGGAGGTTTAGGGAATGAGCAGTTCTTC | CASSWGGHPGGLGNEQFF
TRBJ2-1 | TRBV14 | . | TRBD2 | TGTGCCAGCAGCCCTAGCGGGAGTTGGAATGAGCAGTTCTTC | CASSPSGSWNEQFF
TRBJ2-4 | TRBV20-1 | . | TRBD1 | TGCAGTGCTAGCACAGCAGGGGGCTCCTACAATGAGCAGTACTTC | CSASTAGGSYNEQYF